Listed below are T cell receptor beta chains from one sample, sequenced in a study of beta chain features in type 1 diabetes. Measured with immunoSEQ multiplex PCR; TCRdb has only the in-frame clones, and not every one. The sample has 500,000 to 650,000 clones, around 12% seen once. The sequencing input was naive CD4+ T cells from blood. These receptors came from a man between 25 and 39 years old with type 1 diabetes. CDR3s include the opening cysteine and the closing phenylalanine or tryptophan. D genes are given only for firm matches. Clone size appears in some rows only: once, few, many, or a class for an expanded clone.

v_call	d_call	j_call	clone_size	cdr3_nt	cdr3_aa
TRBV9	TRBD2	TRBJ2-3	.	TGTGCCAGCAGCGTAGGGGCTAGCGGGCCTGTGGGTACGCAGTATTTT	CASSVGASGPVGTQYF
TRBV28	TRBD2	TRBJ2-1	.	TGTGCCAGCAGTCGTACAGGACTAGCGGGGTTTGAGCAGTTCTTC	CASSRTGLAGFEQFF
TRBV27	.	TRBJ1-2	few	TGTGCCACCTCCCGCGAGTCGAGTCTTAACTATGGCTACACCTTC	CATSRESSLNYGYTF
TRBV18	TRBD1	TRBJ1-2	.	TGTGCCAGCTCACCAGGACAGGGGGAGTATGGCTACACCTTC	CASSPGQGEYGYTF
TRBV11-2	.	TRBJ2-5	.	TGTGCCAGCAGCGCCCCCTTGGGGGGCAGCCACCAAGAGACCCAGTACTTC	CASSAPLGGSHQETQYF
TRBV7-9	.	TRBJ2-6	few	TGTGCCAGCAGCCGAGCCCTTTCTGGGGCCAACGTCCTGACTTTC	CASSRALSGANVLTF
TRBV9	TRBD1	TRBJ2-2	.	TGTGCCAGCACCCCAGGACAGGGAGACACCGGGGAGCTGTTTTTT	CASTPGQGDTGELFF
TRBV7-2	.	TRBJ1-2	.	TGTGCCAGCAGCTTAGAGGGGTCGGGCGGCTACACCTTC	CASSLEGSGGYTF
TRBV9	.	TRBJ2-5	.	TGTGCCAGCAGCTCTCAGGGGGGACTAAACCAAGAGACCCAGTACTTC	CASSSQGGLNQETQYF
TRBV4-2	TRBD1	TRBJ2-5	few	TGTGCCAGCAGCCCGAGACAGGGGGCAGAGACCCAGTACTTC	CASSPRQGAETQYF
TRBV7-2	.	TRBJ1-4	few	TGTGCCAGCACGGCGGGTATTAATGAAAAACTGTTTTTT	CASTAGINEKLFF
TRBV7-3	.	TRBJ2-6	.	TGTGCCAGCAGCTTAAGGCCCTCTGGGGCCAACGTCCTGACTTTC	CASSLRPSGANVLTF
TRBV7-9	TRBD1	TRBJ2-5	few	TGTGCCAGCAGCGTCGGGACAGCCCTGGGAGCCCAGTACTTC	CASSVGTALGAQYF
TRBV14	.	TRBJ2-2	few	TGTGCCAGCAGCCAAACCTCGGCTGTTAACGGGGAGCTGTTTTTT	CASSQTSAVNGELFF
TRBV19	TRBD1	TRBJ2-2	few	TGTGCCAGTAGTGCCGGGACAGTGAACACCGGGGAGCTGTTTTTT	CASSAGTVNTGELFF
TRBV2	.	TRBJ2-6	few	TGTGCCAGCAGCCTCTCTGGGGCCAACGTCCTGACTTTC	CASSLSGANVLTF
TRBV27	.	TRBJ2-2	.	TGTGCCAGCAGTTTAAGAGCCACCGGGGAGCTGTTTTTT	CASSLRATGELFF
TRBV6-5	.	TRBJ1-2	.	TGTGCCAGCAGTCGCTCAGGGATCTATGGCTACACCTTC	CASSRSGIYGYTF
TRBV7-2	.	TRBJ1-6	few	TGTGCCAGCAGCTTAGATCCCTCACCCCTCCACTTT	CASSLDPSPLHF
TRBV5-4	.	TRBJ2-3	.	TGTGCCAGCAGCTTGGGTACCGAGGGAGATACGCAGTATTTT	CASSLGTEGDTQYF
TRBV4-3	TRBD2	TRBJ2-1	few	TGCGCCAGCAGCCAAATCGGGGGGGCCGGTGAGCAGTTCTTC	CASSQIGGAGEQFF
TRBV7-6	.	TRBJ2-3	few	TGTGCCAGCAGCTTAGGGTTTGACCTGGGCACGCAGTATTTT	CASSLGFDLGTQYF
TRBV15	.	TRBJ2-1	.	TGTGCCACCAGCTGGAGAGGGAGCGGCCACAATGAGCAGTTCTTC	CATSWRGSGHNEQFF
TRBV28	TRBD1	TRBJ2-7	few	TGTGCCAGCAGTTTCCGATTCCGGGACAGGGGGCGAAAGCAGTACTTC	CASSFRFRDRGRKQYF
TRBV6-6	.	TRBJ1-5	.	TGTGCCAGCATACGACAGCAGGGCGGCAATCAGCCCCAGCATTTT	CASIRQQGGNQPQHF
TRBV19	.	TRBJ1-3	.	TGTGCCAGTACTCTTTACCGGGACCGGCGCTCTGGAAACACCATATATTTT	CASTLYRDRRSGNTIYF
TRBV7-8	.	TRBJ1-4	.	TGTGCCAGCAGTTCGCAAAGGACCGGCCCCGAAAAACTGTTTTTT	CASSSQRTGPEKLFF
TRBV7-8	TRBD2	TRBJ2-5	.	TGTGCCAGCAGCCCCCCCGGGGGGAGGGAGACCCAGTACTTC	CASSPPGGRETQYF
TRBV5-4	.	TRBJ1-2	.	TGTGCCAGCAGCGTCAGGCTTGGGTCTAACTATGGCTACACCTTC	CASSVRLGSNYGYTF
TRBV7-9	.	TRBJ1-5	few	TGTGCCAGCACCCTGGGGGGGGACAATCAGCCCCAGCATTTT	CASTLGGDNQPQHF
TRBV6-5	TRBD2	TRBJ2-7	.	TGTGCCAGCACCCCGAGCGGGGCCGAGGGCGAGCAGTACTTC	CASTPSGAEGEQYF
TRBV19	.	TRBJ1-2	few	TGTGCCAGTAGTAATCGTCGCGGATATGGCTACACCTTC	CASSNRRGYGYTF
TRBV15	TRBD2	TRBJ2-5	.	TGTGCCACCAGCAGAGATCGTAGCGGGGGGGTACAAGAGACCCAGTACTTC	CATSRDRSGGVQETQYF
TRBV7-2	TRBD2	TRBJ2-3	.	TGTGCCAGCAGCTCGGAAGCGGGGGGCGGTACGCAGTATTTT	CASSSEAGGGTQYF
TRBV6-5	.	TRBJ2-6	.	TGTGCCAGCAGTTACTTCCAGACCTCTGGGGCCAACGTCCTGACTTTC	CASSYFQTSGANVLTF
TRBV11-2	.	TRBJ2-7	few	TGTGCCAGCAGCCTCTGGCGGGGAGCCTACGAGCAGTACTTC	CASSLWRGAYEQYF
TRBV9	TRBD1	TRBJ2-7	few	TGTGCCAGCAGCGTAGAGGGACAGACCTACGAGCAGTACTTC	CASSVEGQTYEQYF
TRBV19	.	TRBJ1-5	few	TGTGCCAGTAGTATGGGAGAGGGGCGACCTAATCAGCCCCAGCATTTT	CASSMGEGRPNQPQHF
TRBV7-2	.	TRBJ2-5	.	TGTGCCAGCAGCTTAGGCCAATGGGAGACCCAGTACTTC	CASSLGQWETQYF
TRBV12-2	.	TRBJ2-5	few	TGTGCAAGTCGCTTGGGATCTAGCGGGGAAGAGACCCAGTACTTC	CASRLGSSGEETQYF
TRBV10-3	.	TRBJ1-2	.	TGTGCCATCAGTGGTTCGGCGACCGGAGGCTATGGCTACACCTTC	CAISGSATGGYGYTF
TRBV6-5	.	TRBJ2-3	.	TGTGCCAGCAGTCCACCCGGGGCAGATACGCAGTATTTT	CASSPPGADTQYF
TRBV29-1	.	TRBJ1-1	.	TGCAGCGTTGAATCCCAGACACAGAACACTGAAGCTTTCTTT	CSVESQTQNTEAFF
TRBV7-2	.	TRBJ1-5	.	TGTGCCAGCAGCTTACGGGGGGTAGGGCAGCCCCAGCATTTT	CASSLRGVGQPQHF
TRBV18	TRBD1	TRBJ1-2	.	TGTGCCAGCTCACCCGACAGGGGCCGTACCTATGGCTACACCTTC	CASSPDRGRTYGYTF
TRBV5-1	.	TRBJ1-6	few	TGCGCCAGCAGCTTGGTGGACAGAAGCTCCTATAATTCACCCCTCCACTTT	CASSLVDRSSYNSPLHF
TRBV10-3	TRBD1	TRBJ1-2	.	TGTGCCACTACACAGGGGGCCGCTAACTATGGCTACACCTTC	CATTQGAANYGYTF
TRBV7-9	.	TRBJ1-1	few	TGTGCCAGCAGCCGAAGTGAAAACACTGAAGCTTTCTTT	CASSRSENTEAFF
TRBV5-1	TRBD1	TRBJ1-2	.	TGCGCCAGCAGCTTGGCCCCAGGGGGCGATGACTACACCTTC	CASSLAPGGDDYTF
TRBV11-3	.	TRBJ2-5	.	TGTGCCAGCAGCTTAAATCTTGAAGAGACCCAGTACTTC	CASSLNLEETQYF
TRBV11-2	.	TRBJ1-2	.	TGTGCCAGCAGCTCTCTACGAGCCGGGTCCCTGGATGGCTACACCTTC	CASSSLRAGSLDGYTF
TRBV7-2	.	TRBJ1-2	.	TGTGCCAGCAGCCTTCGGACAGAAGACAACTATGGCTACACCTTC	CASSLRTEDNYGYTF
TRBV29-1	.	TRBJ2-7	.	TGCAGCGTCTTGGACGGGTACGAGCAGTACTTC	CSVLDGYEQYF